This T cell receptor (beta chain) emerged from a study of shared clonotypes between healthy human individuals. Assay used: immunoSEQ multiplex PCR; TCRdb lists only in-frame clones, some missing. The sample includes over 2 million clones, about 95% seen only once; the top ten take about 0.13%. This CDR3 has 16 residues. The V segment lost 4 bases and the J segment 4 bases; nucleotides outside the gene matches: 10. Germline V CDR1 and CDR2: SGHRS, YFSETQ. The V gene is TRBV5-1, the J gene TRBJ2-3, with 9 positions matching TRBD2. Specimen: naive CD4+ T cells sorted from blood. As to subset: CD45RA+ positively selected. This TCR was recovered from a man younger than 30 in good health. CDR3: CASSTFSGGAPDTQYF. CDR3 bases: TGCGCCAGCAGCACCTTTAGCGGGGGAGCTCCAGATACGCAGTATTTT.